These 3 T cell receptor beta chains were all obtained from the same sample, sequenced in a study of beta chain features in type 1 diabetes. Study-level points and caveats: For Type 1 diabetes patients, all four CD4+ subsets carried TCRB CDR3s that were moderately but significantly shorter.

For these TCRs, the target antigens are not known. cDNA synthesis used the whole RNA isolate, giving expressed TCRB sequences. Generated by immunoSEQ multiplex PCR, the TCRdb table keeps only in-frame clones and is missing some. The table shows about 260,000 clones, with over 20% occurring only once. Sequencing input: naive CD4+ T cells from blood. The receptor set was obtained from a woman in her thirties or forties with type 1 diabetes.

Only a few counts were recorded for this clone. V and J are TRBV6-6 and TRBJ1-5; 7 bases line up with TRBD1. From germline, CDR1 is MNHNY and CDR2 SVGAGI (reference sequence). Trimming at V came to 6 bases and at J to 4 bases, leaving 9 bases not matched to a gene. The CDR3 has 15 amino acids. CDR3 nucleotide sequence: TGTGCCAGCAGCCAAGACGGGACAGCTAATCAGCCCCAGCATTTT. Translating it yields CASSQDGTANQPQHF.

This clone was observed a few times. The rearrangement links TRBV4-3 to TRBJ2-7; 11 bases map to TRBD1. CDR3 size: 14 residues. Germline V gives CDR1 LGHNA, CDR2 YSLEER. Germline trimming cut 3 bases from V and 5 bases from J; bases unmatched to any gene: 3. This CDR3 is CASSQGQGGDEQYF. DNA of the CDR3: TGCGCCAGCAGCCAGGGACAGGGGGGCGACGAGCAGTACTTC.

This clone was detected a few times. The chain joins TRBV4-3 to TRBJ2-7; 8 positions match TRBD1. The CDR3 runs to 15 residues. V gave up 1 base and J gave up 0 bases; unmatched junction bases: 2. CDR1 is LGHNA, CDR2 YSLEER, per germline. CDR3 protein: CASSQGQGLSYEQYF. In DNA, the CDR3 is TGCGCCAGCAGCCAAGGACAGGGGCTCTCCTACGAGCAGTACTTC.